Presented here are 24 T cell receptor beta chains from one specimen sequenced in a study of T cells in Graves' hyperthyroidism and ophthalmopathy (dated by TCRdb to the late 2010s). The receptor library was made with multiplex PCR. The instrument was an Illumina HiSeq 2000. Amplification of TCR beta CDR3 regions was carried out from RNA transcripts. A first-round RT-PCR of the TCR CDR3 used the HTBI primer set with the Qiagen OneStep RT-PCR kit. TCRdb handled the public reads itself, with Q25 trimming in fastp and clone calling in MiXCR, and kept productive beta chains. Each record represents a unique CDR3 protein, reported with the most common genes and DNA among its rows. This sample holds hundreds of thousands of distinct CDR3 sequences; roughly 20% were observed only once. Of the sample, roughly 30% falls within the top ten clones. Sequencing was performed on blood. These receptors all stem from a man aged 30 to 39 with Graves' ophthalmopathy.

This chain connects TRBV24-1 to TRBJ1-2, with 8 positions matching TRBD1. The CDR3 loop spans 16 amino acids. Germline V gene data show CDR1 as KGHDR and CDR2 as SFDVKD. The J segment lost 4 bases and the V segment lost 4 bases, leaving 10 bases of the junction unmatched. The CDR3 DNA reads TGTGCCACCAGTGACCAGGGACAGGATTCTTTCTATGGCTACACCTTC. This sequence encodes CATSDQGQDSFYGYTF.

V gene TRBV5-1 combines with J gene TRBJ1-2; D is perhaps TRBD1 (5 bases). The CDR3 has 17 residues. Trimming shortened V by 1 base and J by 0 bases, and 16 bases separated the two germline ends. CDR1 and CDR2 from the germline V gene are SGHRS and YFSETQ. The CDR3 DNA sequence: TGCGCCAGCAGCTTGAATTCCCACGGACAAGCTAACTATGGCTACACCTTC. Its translation is CASSLNSHGQANYGYTF.

This clonotype was observed a few times. The V and J genes are TRBV28 and TRBJ2-6, with TRBD2 matching 7 bases. J lost 2 bases, V lost 6 bases, and 7 bases had no gene match. The CDR3 totals 16 residues. Germline V CDR1 and CDR2: MDHEN, SYDVKM. CDR3 residues: CASSSVGGAGANVLTF. As DNA, the CDR3 is TGTGCCAGCAGCTCGGTTGGGGGGGCTGGGGCCAACGTCCTGACTTTC. The whole variable domain, filled in from reference TRBV28 and TRBJ2-6, reads DVKVTQSSRYLVKRTGEKVFLECVQDMDHENMFWYRQDPGLGLRLIYFSYDVKMKEKGDIPEGYSVSREKKERFSLILESASTNQTSMYLCASSSVGGAGANVLTFGAGSRLTVL.

This clonotype appeared a few times. The chain joins TRBV28 to TRBJ2-1, with TRBD1 as a possible D gene (6 bases). CDR3 length equals 17 residues. The V gene's germline CDR1 is MDHEN and CDR2 SYDVKM. Trimming took off 3 bases at V and 6 bases at J, with 21 bases between the two ends. The chain's CDR3 is CASSFAGTRVYTNEQFF. The CDR3 DNA reads TGTGCCAGCAGTTTTGCCGGGACAAGGGTTTACACCAATGAGCAGTTCTTC.

This clonotype was recorded at least ten times. The chain combines TRBV7-9 with TRBJ2-1; 7 positions match TRBD1. In germline, CDR1 is SEHNR, CDR2 FQNEAQ (reference sequence). The J segment lost 6 bases and the V segment lost 1 base, leaving 0 bases of the junction unmatched. CDR3 length equals 13 residues. The CDR3 protein is CASSLGQGNEQFF. CDR3 in DNA: TGTGCCAGCAGCTTAGGACAGGGCAATGAGCAGTTCTTC.

The chain is built from TRBV7-9 and TRBJ2-7; D unresolved. V was trimmed by 3 bases and J by 4 bases, leaving 13 bases between them. CDR3 length: 14 amino acids. Germline CDR1 SEHNR, CDR2 FQNEAQ (reference sequence). The CDR3 loop reads CASSFDGPFYEQYF. The CDR3, as DNA: TGTGCCAGCAGCTTCGACGGTCCCTTTTACGAGCAGTACTTC.

The chain joins TRBV6-5 to TRBJ2-1; D might be TRBD2 (6 bases). The germline V gene has CDR1 MNHEY and CDR2 SVGAGI. The ends were cut back, 0 bases at V and 3 bases at J, with 12 bases in the middle. The CDR3 consists of 16 residues. CDR3 in amino acids: CASSYSGGTSYNEQFF. In DNA form, the CDR3 reads TGTGCCAGCAGTTACTCGGGCGGGACCAGCTACAATGAGCAGTTCTTC.

The chain carries TRBV7-8 and TRBJ1-6; no definite D call. CDR3 length equals 17 residues. Deletions cut 2 bases from V and 9 bases from J, with 20 bases between. In germline, CDR1 is SGHVS, CDR2 FQNEAQ. CDR3 protein: CASSLIRDSRPPSPLHF. CDR3 coding DNA: TGTGCCAGCAGCTTAATCCGGGATTCCCGACCCCCTTCACCCCTCCACTTT.

This clonotype has a handful of counts. The CDR3 coding sequence is TGTGCCAGCAGCTTGGCAGCTAGCGGGGGGAGGTACGAGCAGTACTTC. Protein: CASSLAASGGRYEQYF. The V and J genes are TRBV5-6 and TRBJ2-7, with TRBD2 identical over 11 bases. The germline V gene encodes CDR1 SGHDT and CDR2 YYEEEE. The CDR3 contains 16 residues. V lost 0 bases to trimming and J lost 4 bases; unmatched junction nucleotides: 6.

Notes on this clonotype: A much larger clonotype is one base distant, so this may be a read error. The J gene is TRBJ2-5, the V gene TRBV28; 9 nucleotides line up with TRBD1. The CDR3 consists of 14 residues. Germline CDR1 is MDHEN and CDR2 is SYDVKM. Written as DNA, the CDR3 is TGTGCCAGCAGTTTTACCACAGGGGGCGAGACCCAGCACTTC. It is translated as CASSFTTGGETQHF.

The rearrangement joins TRBV10-3 to TRBJ2-3; 12 bases align to TRBD2. This CDR3 region has 18 residues. Trimming at V came to 0 bases and at J to 2 bases, leaving 6 bases not matched to a gene. The germline gives CDR1 ENHRY, CDR2 SYGVKD. CDR3 amino acids: CAISESGTSGLHTDTQYF. The CDR3 coding sequence is TGTGCCATCAGTGAGTCGGGGACTAGCGGGCTCCACACAGATACGCAGTATTTT.

This clonotype was seen at least ten times. This rearrangement joins TRBV27 to TRBJ1-1, with TRBD1 identical over 7 bases. The CDR3 length is 17 residues. V was pared by 3 bases and J by 1 base, with 11 bases of the junction left unmatched. Germline V gives CDR1 MNHEY, CDR2 SMNVEV (reference sequence). The CDR3 is CASSFHGGGAGNTEAFF. The CDR3 DNA is TGTGCCAGCAGTTTTCACGGAGGGGGCGCGGGGAACACTGAAGCTTTCTTT.

The chain employs TRBV28 and TRBJ1-4, with D perhaps TRBD1 (5 bases). Germline V gives CDR1 MDHEN, CDR2 SYDVKM. The V and J ends lost 2 bases and 7 bases respectively, with 8 bases between them. This CDR3 is 13 amino acids long. This CDR3 is CASSLRGSEKLFF. The CDR3 DNA reads as TGTGCCAGCAGTTTACGGGGGTCTGAAAAACTGTTTTTT.

This chain connects TRBV4-3 to TRBJ2-1; TRBD2 agrees at 14 bases. Germline V gene lookup returns CDR1 LGHNA and CDR2 YSLEER. The CDR3 has 16 residues. With V trimmed by 3 bases and J by 8 bases, 6 bases remained unmatched. The CDR3 here is CASSHGGTSGSHEQFF. CDR3 nucleotide sequence: TGCGCCAGCAGCCATGGTGGGACTAGCGGGAGCCATGAGCAGTTCTTC.

The chain recombines TRBV3-1 with TRBJ1-6, with D possibly being TRBD1 (6 bases). This CDR3 spans 14 amino acids. V lost 4 bases and J 11 bases, leaving 15 bases between the germline ends. Germline CDR1 and CDR2: LGHDT and YNNKEL (reference sequence). Here the CDR3 reads CASSRRQGSTPLHF. The DNA of the CDR3 is TGTGCCAGCAGCCGAAGGCAGGGGAGTACACCCCTCCACTTT.

V gene TRBV6-2 or TRBV6-3 combines with J gene TRBJ1-1; TRBD1 aligns across 10 bases. V was pared by 0 bases and J by 0 bases, with 4 bases of the junction left unmatched. Per the germline V gene, CDR1 is MNHEY and CDR2 is SVGEGT. The CDR3 length is 17 residues. The CDR3 protein is CASSYSGTGVLNTEAFF. The CDR3, as DNA: TGTGCCAGCAGTTACTCCGGGACAGGGGTTCTGAACACTGAAGCTTTCTTT.

In its sample, this clonotype was seen many times. The chain is built from TRBV27 and TRBJ2-3; 15 nucleotides agree with TRBD2. With 4 bases clipped from V and 5 bases from J, the junction kept 13 bases outside the gene matches. The CDR3 is made up of 19 amino acids. Germline assignment: CDR1 MNHEY and CDR2 SMNVEV (reference sequence). The CDR3 coding sequence is TGTGCCAGCAGTTCCGGACCAGGAGGACTAGCGGGAGGGGTAGATACGCAGTATTTT. Translation: CASSSGPGGLAGGVDTQYF.

This clonotype came up many times. The chain employs TRBV28 and TRBJ2-5; 9 bases agree with TRBD2. This CDR3 spans 16 amino acids. Germline V CDR1 and CDR2: MDHEN, SYDVKM. Trimming at V came to 3 bases and at J to 5 bases, leaving 10 bases not matched to a gene. CDR3 loop: CASSFGLAGVQETQYF. CDR3 DNA sequence: TGTGCCAGCAGTTTTGGTTTAGCGGGAGTACAGGAGACCCAGTACTTC.

V usage is TRBV28 and J usage is TRBJ2-5; 9 bases map to TRBD1. Germline values: CDR1 MDHEN, CDR2 SYDVKM. The CDR3 totals 14 residues. V was clipped by 5 bases and J by 7 bases; unmatched bases: 8. The CDR3 is CASSDRDRVGTQYF. In DNA, the CDR3 is TGTGCCAGCAGTGACCGGGACAGGGTGGGGACCCAGTACTTC.

J is TRBJ2-1 and V is TRBV12-3 or TRBV12-4, with D unresolved. Trimming removed 2 bases from V and 12 bases from J, with 14 bases in between. CDR3 size: 13 residues. The CDR3 nucleotides read TGTGCCAGCAGTTTATCAGGTCCCCCGGGGCAGTTCTTC. This translates into CASSLSGPPGQFF.

The chain is built from TRBV6-2 or TRBV6-3 and TRBJ2-7, with 10 positions matching TRBD2. This CDR3 has 14 amino acids. Per the germline V gene, CDR1 is MNHEY and CDR2 is SVGEGT. V trimming: 2 bases; J trimming: 2 bases; junction bases outside the gene matches: 0. CDR3 sequence (DNA): TGTGCCAGCAGTTACGGGACTAGCGCCTACGAGCAGTACTTC. It codes for CASSYGTSAYEQYF.

This sequence joins TRBV28 and TRBJ2-2; D gene ambiguous. The CDR3 consists of 14 residues. The V gene's germline CDR1 is MDHEN and CDR2 SYDVKM. The V and J ends lost 10 bases and 0 bases respectively, with 12 bases between them. The CDR3 bases are TGTGCCACCGCAAAAACAACGAACACCGGGGAGCTGTTTTTT. Its protein is CATAKTTNTGELFF.

This clonotype was picked up many times. V and J are TRBV6-5 and TRBJ2-5, with D tentatively TRBD2 (5 bases). Per the germline V gene, CDR1 is MNHEY and CDR2 is SVGAGI. Trimming took off 0 bases at V and 2 bases at J, with 13 bases between the two ends. This CDR3 has 16 amino acids. CDR3 amino acids: CASSYSPGKGQETQYF. The CDR3 nucleotides are TGTGCCAGCAGTTACTCACCGGGGAAAGGACAAGAGACCCAGTACTTC.

The rearrangement joins TRBV5-6 to TRBJ1-4, with unresolved D. The CDR3 is made up of 18 amino acids. V was clipped by 2 bases and J by 0 bases, with 17 bases between them. From germline, CDR1 is SGHDT and CDR2 YYEEEE. Here the CDR3 reads CASSFKLQEIPTNEKLFF. The CDR3 region has the DNA TGTGCCAGCAGCTTTAAGCTTCAGGAGATTCCAACTAATGAAAAACTGTTTTTT.